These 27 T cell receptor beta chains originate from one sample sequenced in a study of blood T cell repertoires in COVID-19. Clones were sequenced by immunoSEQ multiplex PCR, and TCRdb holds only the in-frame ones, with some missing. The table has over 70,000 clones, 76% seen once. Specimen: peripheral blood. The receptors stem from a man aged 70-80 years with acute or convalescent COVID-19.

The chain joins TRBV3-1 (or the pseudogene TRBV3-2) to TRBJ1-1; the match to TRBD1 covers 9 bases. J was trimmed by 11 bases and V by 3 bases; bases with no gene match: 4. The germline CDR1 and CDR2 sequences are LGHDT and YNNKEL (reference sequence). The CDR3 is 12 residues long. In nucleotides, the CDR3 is TGTGCCAGCAGCCATACACAGGGGGCTGCTTTCTTT. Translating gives CASSHTQGAAFF.

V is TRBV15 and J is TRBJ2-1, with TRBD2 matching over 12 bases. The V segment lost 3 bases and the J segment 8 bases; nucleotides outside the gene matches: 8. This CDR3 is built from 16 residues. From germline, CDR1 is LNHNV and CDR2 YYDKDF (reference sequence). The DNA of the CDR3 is TGTGCCACCAGCAGGTTACTAGCGGGAGGTAACCATGAGCAGTTCTTC. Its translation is CATSRLLAGGNHEQFF.

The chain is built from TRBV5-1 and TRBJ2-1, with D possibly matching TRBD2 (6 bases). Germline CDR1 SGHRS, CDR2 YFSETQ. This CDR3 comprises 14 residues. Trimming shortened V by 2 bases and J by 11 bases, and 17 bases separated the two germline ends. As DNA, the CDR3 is TGCGCCAGCAGCTTTGGGACTCGGGACTCTAAGCAGTTCTTC. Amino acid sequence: CASSFGTRDSKQFF.

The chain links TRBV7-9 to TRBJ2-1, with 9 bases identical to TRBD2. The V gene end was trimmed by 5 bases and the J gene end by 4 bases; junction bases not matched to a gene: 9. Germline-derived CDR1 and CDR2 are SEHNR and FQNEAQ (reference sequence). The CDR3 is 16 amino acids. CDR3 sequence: CASSRTTSGQYNEQFF. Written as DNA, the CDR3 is TGTGCCAGCAGCCGTACGACTAGCGGTCAATACAATGAGCAGTTCTTC. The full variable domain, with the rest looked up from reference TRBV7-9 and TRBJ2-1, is DTGVSQNPRHKITKRGQNVTFRCDPISEHNRLYWYRQTLGQGPEFLTYFQNEAQLEKSRLLSDRFSAERPKGSFSTLEIQRTEQGDSAMYLCASSRTTSGQYNEQFFGPGTRLTVL.

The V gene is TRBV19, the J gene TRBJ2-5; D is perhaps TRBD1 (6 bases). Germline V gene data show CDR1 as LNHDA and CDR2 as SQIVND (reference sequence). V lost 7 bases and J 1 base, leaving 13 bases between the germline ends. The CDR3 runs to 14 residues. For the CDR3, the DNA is TGTGCCAGTACCGCCCGGGACATCCAAGAGACCCAGTACTTC. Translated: CASTARDIQETQYF.

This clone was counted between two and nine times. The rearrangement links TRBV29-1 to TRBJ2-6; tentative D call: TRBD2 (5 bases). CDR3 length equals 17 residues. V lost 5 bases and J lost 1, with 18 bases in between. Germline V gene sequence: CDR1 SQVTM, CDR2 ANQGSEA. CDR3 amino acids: CSVKTVKGESGANVLTF. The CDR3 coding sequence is TGCAGCGTTAAGACGGTCAAGGGAGAGTCTGGGGCCAACGTCCTGACTTTC. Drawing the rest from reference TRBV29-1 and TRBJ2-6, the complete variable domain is SAVISQKPSRDICQRGTSLTIQCQVDSQVTMMFWYRQQPGQSLTLIATANQGSEATYESGFVIDKFPISRPNLTFSTLTVSNMSPEDSSIYLCSVKTVKGESGANVLTFGAGSRLTVL.

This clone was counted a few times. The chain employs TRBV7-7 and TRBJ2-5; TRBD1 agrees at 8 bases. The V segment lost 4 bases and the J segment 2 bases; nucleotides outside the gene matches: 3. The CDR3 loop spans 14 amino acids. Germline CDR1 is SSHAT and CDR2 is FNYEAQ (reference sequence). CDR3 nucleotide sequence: TGTGCCAGCAGCTCGGGACAGGTACAAGAGACCCAGTACTTC. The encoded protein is CASSSGQVQETQYF.

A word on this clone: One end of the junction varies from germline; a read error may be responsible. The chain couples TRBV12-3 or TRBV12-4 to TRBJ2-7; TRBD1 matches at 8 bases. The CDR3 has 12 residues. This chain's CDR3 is CASTQQGDSWSF. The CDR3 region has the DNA TGTGCCAGCACCCAACAGGGGGACAGTTGGTCGTTC.

CDR3 loop: CASSWNPGSETQYF. In DNA form, the CDR3 reads TGTGCCAGCAGCTGGAATCCAGGGTCAGAGACCCAGTACTTC. The J gene is TRBJ2-5, the V gene TRBV5-6, with a possible D match to TRBD1 (5 bases). CDR1 is SGHDT, CDR2 YYEEEE, per germline. The length of the CDR3 is 14 residues. The germline V and J ends were trimmed by 3 bases and 4 bases, with 13 bases remaining between them.

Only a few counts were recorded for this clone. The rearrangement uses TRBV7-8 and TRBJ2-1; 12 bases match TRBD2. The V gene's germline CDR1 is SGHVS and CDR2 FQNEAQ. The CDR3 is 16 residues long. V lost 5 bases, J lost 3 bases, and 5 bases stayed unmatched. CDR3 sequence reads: CASSPLAGGFYNEQFF. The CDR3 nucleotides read TGTGCCAGCAGCCCACTAGCGGGGGGTTTCTACAATGAGCAGTTCTTC.

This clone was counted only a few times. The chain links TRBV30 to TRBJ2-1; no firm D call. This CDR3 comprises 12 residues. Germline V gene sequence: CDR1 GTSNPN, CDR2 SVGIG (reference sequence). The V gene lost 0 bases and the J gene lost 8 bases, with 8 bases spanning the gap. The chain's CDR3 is CAWSVQWDEQFF. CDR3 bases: TGTGCCTGGAGTGTACAGTGGGATGAGCAGTTCTTC.

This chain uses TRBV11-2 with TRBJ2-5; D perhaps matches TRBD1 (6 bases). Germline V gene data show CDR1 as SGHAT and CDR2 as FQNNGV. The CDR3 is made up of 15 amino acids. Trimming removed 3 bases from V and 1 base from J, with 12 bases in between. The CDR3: CASSLNTGSQETQYF. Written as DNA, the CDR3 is TGTGCCAGCAGCTTGAATACAGGGAGCCAAGAGACCCAGTACTTC.

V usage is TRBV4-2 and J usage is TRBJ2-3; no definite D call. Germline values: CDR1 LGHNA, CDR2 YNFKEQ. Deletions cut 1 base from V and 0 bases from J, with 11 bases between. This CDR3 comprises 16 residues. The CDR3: CASSQATLGSTDTQYF. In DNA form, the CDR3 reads TGTGCCAGCAGCCAAGCGACGCTAGGTAGCACAGATACGCAGTATTTT.

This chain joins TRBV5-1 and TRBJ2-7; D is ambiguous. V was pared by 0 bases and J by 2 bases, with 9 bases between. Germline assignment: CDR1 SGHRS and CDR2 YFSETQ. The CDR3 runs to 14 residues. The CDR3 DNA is TGCGCCAGCAGCTTGGATGGCTTACCCTACGAGCAGTACTTC. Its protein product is CASSLDGLPYEQYF.

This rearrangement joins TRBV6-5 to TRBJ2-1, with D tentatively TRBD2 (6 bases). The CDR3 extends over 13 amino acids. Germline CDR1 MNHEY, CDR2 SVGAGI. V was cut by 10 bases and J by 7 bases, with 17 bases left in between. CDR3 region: CATPRRDRNEQFF. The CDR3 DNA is TGTGCCACCCCGAGGAGGGATAGGAATGAGCAGTTCTTC.

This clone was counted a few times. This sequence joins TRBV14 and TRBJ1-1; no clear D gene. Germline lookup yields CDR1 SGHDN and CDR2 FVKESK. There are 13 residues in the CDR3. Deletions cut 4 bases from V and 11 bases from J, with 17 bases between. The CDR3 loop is CASSRSNRVEAFF. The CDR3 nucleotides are TGTGCCAGCAGCCGGTCAAACCGAGTCGAGGCTTTCTTT.

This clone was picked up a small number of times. The CDR3 protein is CASSPSTGFGGYTF. The CDR3, as DNA: TGTGCCAGCTCACCGTCGACAGGATTCGGTGGCTACACCTTC. The chain has TRBV18 and TRBJ1-2, with D possibly matching TRBD1 (6 bases). The CDR3 length is 14 residues. The germline V gene encodes CDR1 KGHSH and CDR2 LQKENI. V lost 3 bases and J lost 7, with 15 bases in between.

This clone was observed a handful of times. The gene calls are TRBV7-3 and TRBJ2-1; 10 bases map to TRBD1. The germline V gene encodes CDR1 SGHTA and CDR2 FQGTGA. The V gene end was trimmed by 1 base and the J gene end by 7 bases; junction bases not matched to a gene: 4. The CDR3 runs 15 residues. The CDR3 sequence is CASSLKTGGLNEQFF. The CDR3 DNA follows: TGTGCCAGCAGCTTAAAGACAGGGGGCTTAAATGAGCAGTTCTTC.

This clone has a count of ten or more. The CDR3 is CASSRTDSVNTEAFF. The CDR3 DNA sequence: TGTGCCAGCAGCCGAACGGACAGCGTGAACACTGAAGCTTTCTTT. This chain links TRBV11-2 with TRBJ1-1, with D perhaps matching TRBD1 (6 bases). This CDR3 contains 15 residues. V lost 5 bases to trimming and J lost 0 bases, with 13 bases between them. CDR1 is SGHAT, CDR2 FQNNGV, per germline. Variable domain in full (rest from reference TRBV11-2 and TRBJ1-1): EAGVAQSPRYKIIEKRQSVAFWCNPISGHATLYWYQQILGQGPKLLIQFQNNGVVDDSQLPKDRFSAERLKGVDSTLKIQPAKLEDSAVYLCASSRTDSVNTEAFFGQGTRLTVV.

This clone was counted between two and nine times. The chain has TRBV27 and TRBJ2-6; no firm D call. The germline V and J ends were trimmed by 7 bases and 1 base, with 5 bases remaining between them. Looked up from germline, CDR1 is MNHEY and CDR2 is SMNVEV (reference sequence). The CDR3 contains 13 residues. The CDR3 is CASKLSGANVLTF. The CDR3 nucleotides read TGTGCCAGCAAGCTATCTGGGGCCAACGTCCTGACTTTC. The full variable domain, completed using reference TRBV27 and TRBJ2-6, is EAQVTQNPRYLITVTGKKLTVTCSQNMNHEYMSWYRQDPGLGLRQIYYSMNVEVTDKGDVPEGYKVSRKEKRNFPLILESPSPNQTSLYFCASKLSGANVLTFGAGSRLTVL.

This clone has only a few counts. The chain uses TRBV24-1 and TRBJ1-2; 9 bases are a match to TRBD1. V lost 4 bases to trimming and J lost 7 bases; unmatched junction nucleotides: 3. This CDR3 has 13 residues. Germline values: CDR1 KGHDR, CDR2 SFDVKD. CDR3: CATSDRGQGGYTF. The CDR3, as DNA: TGTGCCACCAGTGACCGGGGACAGGGTGGCTACACCTTC.

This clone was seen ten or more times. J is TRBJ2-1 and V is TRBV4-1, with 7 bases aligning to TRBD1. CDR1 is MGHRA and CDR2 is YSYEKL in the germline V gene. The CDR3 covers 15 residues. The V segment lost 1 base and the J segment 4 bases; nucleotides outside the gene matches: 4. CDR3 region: CASSQGTGVYNEQFF. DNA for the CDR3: TGCGCCAGCAGCCAAGGGACAGGAGTTTACAATGAGCAGTTCTTC.

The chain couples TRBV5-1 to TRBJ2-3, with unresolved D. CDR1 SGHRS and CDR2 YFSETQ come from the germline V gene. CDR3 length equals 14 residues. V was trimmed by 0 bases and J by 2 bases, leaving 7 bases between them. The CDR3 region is CASSLGSVTDTQYF. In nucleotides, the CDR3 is TGCGCCAGCAGCTTGGGATCGGTCACAGATACGCAGTATTTT.

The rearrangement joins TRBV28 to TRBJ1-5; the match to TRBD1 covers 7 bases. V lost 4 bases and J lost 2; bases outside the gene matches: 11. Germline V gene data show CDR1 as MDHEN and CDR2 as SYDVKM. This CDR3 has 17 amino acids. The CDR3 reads CASSSLSGGWGNQPQHF. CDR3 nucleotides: TGTGCCAGCAGTTCCCTATCAGGGGGTTGGGGCAATCAGCCCCAGCATTTT.

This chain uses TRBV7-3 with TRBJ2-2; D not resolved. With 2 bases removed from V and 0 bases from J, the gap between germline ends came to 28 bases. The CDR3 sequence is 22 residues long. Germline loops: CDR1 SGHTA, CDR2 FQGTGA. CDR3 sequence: CASSLPRVQTPENRANTGELFF. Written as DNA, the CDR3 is TGTGCCAGCAGCTTACCAAGAGTTCAGACCCCCGAAAACCGGGCGAACACCGGGGAGCTGTTTTTT.

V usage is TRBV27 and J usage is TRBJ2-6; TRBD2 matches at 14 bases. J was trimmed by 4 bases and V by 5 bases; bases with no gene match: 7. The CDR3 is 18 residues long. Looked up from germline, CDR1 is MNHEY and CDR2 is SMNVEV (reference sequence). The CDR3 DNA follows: TGTGCCAGCAGTCCCCGACTAGCGGGGGGGCCCGGGGCCAACGTCCTGACTTTC. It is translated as CASSPRLAGGPGANVLTF.

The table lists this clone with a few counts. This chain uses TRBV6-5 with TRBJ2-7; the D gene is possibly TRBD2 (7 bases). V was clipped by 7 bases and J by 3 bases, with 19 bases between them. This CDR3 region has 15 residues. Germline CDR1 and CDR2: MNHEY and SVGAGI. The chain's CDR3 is CASTSRGGWDYEQYV. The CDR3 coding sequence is TGTGCCAGCACCTCAAGGGGGGGCTGGGACTACGAGCAGTACGTC.